One T cell receptor beta chain is described in this entry. What it recognizes is unknown. Latent tuberculosis screening used tuberculin skin test and IGRA at entry. These data are taken from a study of T cells in tuberculosis. Notes on the study in general: Active tuberculosis patients had shorter CDR3-alpha; the beta difference was nonsignificant. GEM motif frequencies gave 70% accuracy; the GMM repertoire gave about 90%.

Germline lookup yields CDR1 SQVTM and CDR2 ANQGSEA. The V end was cut by 0 bases, the J end by 4 bases, with 11 bases between. This CDR3 spans 14 amino acids. Assay: immunoSEQ multiplex PCR; the TCRdb copy retains only in-frame clones and omits some. The table has under 40,000 clones, roughly nine tenths seen once. The V gene is TRBV29-1, the J gene TRBJ2-3; D is unclear. Sequenced input: PBMCs. The receptor comes from a donor aged 5 to 30 with latent tuberculosis or without tuberculosis infection. Here the CDR3 DNA reads TGCAGCGTTGAAGACCCCCCCCGTCCAGATACGCAGTATTTT. Amino acid sequence: CSVEDPPRPDTQYF.